The T cell receptor (beta chain) under discussion was sequenced for a study of blood T cells in healthy people across ages (dated by TCRdb to about 2015). In terms of the full investigation: In model experiments, template switching captured roughly one uniquely barcoded TCR beta cDNA molecule for every two T cells. Age-related changes in TCR beta repertoire diversity were measured in the study by deep sequencing normalized with unique cDNA molecular identifiers. The donors were split into four age groups: young (average approximately 16 years), middle-aged (39), aged (over 55) and long-lived (under 90). To avoid experimental bias, donors of different ages were randomly spread across the sequencing lanes. For two donors (one aged 18 to 30 and one aged 80 or older), the study analyzed two additional independent replicas of 1 million unique cDNA reads from the same blood draw.

The library was made by 5' RACE. The sequencing machine was an Illumina HiSeq 2500. A second 7 to 11 cycle PCR used a sample-barcoded 5' primer and a J-beta primer mix. Each TCR beta cDNA molecule received a unique molecular identifier from a template-switch 5' adaptor carrying 12 random nucleotides. Each sample yielded at least 2.5 million CDR3-containing paired-end reads. First-strand cDNA was synthesized from all RNA with the Mint cDNA synthesis kit, primed by a TRBC-specific oligonucleotide. Following uracil-DNA glycosylase treatment, a first 18-cycle PCR with universal primers M1SS and BC2_uni_R was performed on all cDNA. In the authors' own workflow: Normalization of each sample was performed by random selection of 1 million high-quality reads, each carrying a distinct molecular identifier. Reads with shared molecular identifiers were discarded instead of being binned into consensus sequences. CDR3 identification, clonotype clustering and error correction used MiTCR with a Q25 quality threshold and the strictest error-elimination algorithm. Lower-bound total TCR beta diversity was estimated with a nonparametric unseen species model using Euler transformation. TCRdb reprocessed the public reads (quality trimming at Q25 with fastp, clone calling with MiXCR) and kept in-frame beta chains. When rows share a CDR3 protein, they turn into one entry using the most common DNA and genes. V and J calls and clone size were set by TCRdb, not the authors. The sample includes around 650,000 distinct CDR3 sequences, with approximately 40% observed a single time. The ten most abundant clones make up 25% to 35% of the sample.

The CDR3 starts with the cysteine, ends with the phenylalanine, and has 15 residues. Only the CDR3 part of the read is kept: 45 bases, read in frame from the first base. CDR1 ENHRY and CDR2 SYGVKD are derived from the germline V gene. V was cut back by 0 bases and J by 0 bases, leaving a gap of 8 bases between them. This clonotype was counted between two and nine times. Its antigen has not been determined. It has no much larger one-base neighbor in the sample; base qualities were not kept. Points the paper makes about the study in general: Observed TCR beta diversity per million T cells fell roughly linearly with age, and a significant reduction was already apparent by age around 44. The CMV infection status of donors was not known, potentially confounding age-related changes in expanded clonotypes. A strong correlation was found between observed TCR beta diversity and the percentage of naive T cells measured by flow cytometry. Compared with the aged group, the long-lived group had more naive CD4+ T cells, fewer expanded clones and increased TCR diversity, suggesting age selection. Estimates of total diversity based on one million sequenced T cells were considered lower bounds and underestimates. Conclusive comparison of naive and antigen-experienced compartments was prevented by the profiling of bulk unsorted PBMCs.

The donors were roughly 38 Caucasian individuals from Russia, aged roughly 6 to 100 years, who were systemically healthy. Each donor gave approximately 9.3 milliliters of peripheral blood, collected into EDTA-treated Vacutainer tubes. PBMCs were isolated by Ficoll-Paque density-gradient centrifugation, with at least 7 million obtained per sample. Trizol reagent was used to extract total RNA from the PBMCs, yielding at least 5 micrograms per sample. The percentages of naive CD45RAhigh/CD27high T cells were determined by flow cytometry on a PBMC aliquot from every donor. This receptor chain uses TRBV10-3 and TRBJ1-1, and perhaps TRBD1 as D gene, on 5 matching bases. The TCR sequence derives from a man older than 75 in good health. Sequenced sample: blood. The CDR3 amino acid sequence is: CAISESPGMNTEAFF. The DNA reads as follows: TGTGCCATCAGTGAGTCGCCAGGGATGAACACTGAAGCTTTCTTT.